This TCR beta chain originates from a study of T-cell reconstitution after alpha-beta-depleted transplantation in children. Whole-study findings and limits: Surviving recipient T cells and intrathymic progenitors accounted for some patients' high TCRbeta diversity at day 60. T-cell counts and diversity at one year post-transplant came mainly from newly produced T cells. In patients about two months after transplant, alpha-beta T cells reportedly arose from several hundred expanded graft clones.

Preparation of the TCRbeta library was carried out with unique molecular identifiers. TCRdb itself ran the PCR reads through MiXCR, one entry per CDR3 protein. The repertoire includes 750,000 to 950,000 distinct CDR3 sequences, roughly 15% of them detected once, and under 6% sits in the top ten. The CDR3 loop spans 16 amino acids. V lost 4 bases, J lost 0 bases, and 15 bases lay in between. Germline assignment: CDR1 SGHVS and CDR2 FQNEAQ. As regards this clonotype: Its matching antigen is unknown.

The chain links TRBV7-8 to TRBJ2-5; D remains unclear. The origin of this receptor is a male patient younger than 18 who had a stem cell transplant for acute lymphoblastic leukemia, so the T cells may come from the graft donor. The input for sequencing was PBMCs, mostly from graft donor cells, taken 360 days after TCRalphabeta/CD19-depleted stem cell transplant. In nucleotides, the CDR3 is TGTGCCAGCAGCTCAACACCCCTACAGTACCAAGAGACCCAGTACTTC. It translates to CASSSTPLQYQETQYF.